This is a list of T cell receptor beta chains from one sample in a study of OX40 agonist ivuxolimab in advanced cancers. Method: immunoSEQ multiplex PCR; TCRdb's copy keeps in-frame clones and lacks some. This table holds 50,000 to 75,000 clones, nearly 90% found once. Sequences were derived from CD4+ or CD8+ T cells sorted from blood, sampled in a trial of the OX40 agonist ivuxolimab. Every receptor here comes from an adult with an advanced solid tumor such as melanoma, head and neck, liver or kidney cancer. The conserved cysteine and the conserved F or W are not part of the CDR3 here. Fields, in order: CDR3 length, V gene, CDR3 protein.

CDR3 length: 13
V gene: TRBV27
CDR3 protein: ASSLRGGYPYEQY

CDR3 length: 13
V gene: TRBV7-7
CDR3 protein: ASSLEPGGRETQY

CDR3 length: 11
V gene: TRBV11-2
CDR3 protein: ASSLVVTGELF

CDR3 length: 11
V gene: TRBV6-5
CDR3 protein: ASMRIVNTEAF

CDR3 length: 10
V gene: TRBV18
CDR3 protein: ASSKGLGEQY

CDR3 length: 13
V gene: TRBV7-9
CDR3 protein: ASSFSEALNTEAF

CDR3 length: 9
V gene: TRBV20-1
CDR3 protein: SARLGYGYT

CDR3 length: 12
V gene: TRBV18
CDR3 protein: ASFTGMRTGELF

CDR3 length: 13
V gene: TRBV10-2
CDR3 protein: ASSDAGQGAYEQY

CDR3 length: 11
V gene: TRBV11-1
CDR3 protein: ASSLDSKNIQY

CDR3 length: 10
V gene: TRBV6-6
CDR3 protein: ASRDRTYEQY

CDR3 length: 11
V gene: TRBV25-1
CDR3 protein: ASSETGLATLH

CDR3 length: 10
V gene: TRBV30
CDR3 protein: AWSQSTHEQY

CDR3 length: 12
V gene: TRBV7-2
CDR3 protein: ASSKPQAPGGYT

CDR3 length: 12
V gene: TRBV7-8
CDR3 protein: ASSKRGGGNTIY

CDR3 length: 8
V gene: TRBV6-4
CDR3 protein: ASSLGRFF

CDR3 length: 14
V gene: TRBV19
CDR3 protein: ASSMSDRPSSYEQY

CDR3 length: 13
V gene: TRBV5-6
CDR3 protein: ASSPDAGSNSPLH

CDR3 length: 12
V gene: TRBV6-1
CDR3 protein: ASSEQGTNSPLH

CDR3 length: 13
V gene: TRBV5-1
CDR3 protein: ASSLRSGGADTQY

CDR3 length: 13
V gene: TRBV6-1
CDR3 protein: ASSEWRATYNEQF

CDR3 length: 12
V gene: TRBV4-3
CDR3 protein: ASSRDSYTGELF

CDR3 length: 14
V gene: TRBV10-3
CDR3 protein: AISLSRTDLNTEAF

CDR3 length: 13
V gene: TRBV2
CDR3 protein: ALASFAGGANEQF

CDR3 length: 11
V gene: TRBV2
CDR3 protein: ANQAVTYNEQF

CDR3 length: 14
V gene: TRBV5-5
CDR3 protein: ASSLVLGRENEKLF

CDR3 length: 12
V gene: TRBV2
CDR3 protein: ASSLEAGNQPQH

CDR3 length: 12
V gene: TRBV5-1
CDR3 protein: ASRTRVNTGELF

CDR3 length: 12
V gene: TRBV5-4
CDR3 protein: ASSLQGARNTIY

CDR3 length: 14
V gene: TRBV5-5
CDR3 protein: ASSTAPGTGDTEAF

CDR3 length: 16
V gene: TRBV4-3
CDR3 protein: ASSQGLLRLAGGNEQF

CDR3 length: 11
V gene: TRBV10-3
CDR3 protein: AISRDSNYGYT

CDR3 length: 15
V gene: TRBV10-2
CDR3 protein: ASTYRTSGGWTGELF

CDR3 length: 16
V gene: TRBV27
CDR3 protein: ASSSGRTSGGVGDEQF

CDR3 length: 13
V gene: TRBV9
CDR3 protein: ASSVEGAVPSPLH

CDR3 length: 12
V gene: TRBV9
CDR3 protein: ASSVALQGYGYT

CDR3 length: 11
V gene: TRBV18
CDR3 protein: ASSPGSNSPLH

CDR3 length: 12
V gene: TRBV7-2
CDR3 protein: ASSSGSPGNTIY

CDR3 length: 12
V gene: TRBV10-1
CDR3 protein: ASSEIAGTYEQY

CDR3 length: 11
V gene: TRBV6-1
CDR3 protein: ASEGASSYEQY

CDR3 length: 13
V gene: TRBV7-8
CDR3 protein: ASSARQATNEKLF

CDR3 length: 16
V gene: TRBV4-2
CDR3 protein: ASSLGGTTTTSSYEQY

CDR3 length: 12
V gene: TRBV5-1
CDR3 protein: ASSSGDRVSPLH

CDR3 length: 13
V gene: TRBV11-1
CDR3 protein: ASSFREGLNTEAF

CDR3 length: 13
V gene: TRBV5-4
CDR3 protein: ASSFFGARVYEQY

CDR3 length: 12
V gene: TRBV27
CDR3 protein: ASSYLGQSYGYT